This record concerns one T cell receptor beta chain sequence. At survey level, the immunoSEQ assay was run in its v3.0 version. Profiled with immunoSEQ multiplex PCR; TCRdb holds only in-frame clones, not every one. The sample contains over 25,000 clones, 86% of which appear only once. V dropped 4 bases and J dropped 0; count of bases not matched to a gene: 6. Germline V gene sequence: CDR1 SGHRS, CDR2 YFSETQ. The CDR3 loop spans 16 amino acids. The data derive from a study of long-term antiretroviral therapy in people with HIV. The sample here was unsorted PBMCs, taken 0.8 years after starting antiretroviral therapy. The receptor was isolated from a woman younger than 45 with HIV. The V and J genes are TRBV5-1 and TRBJ2-3; the match to TRBD1 covers 9 bases. CDR3 sequence: CASSPGQGISTDTQYF. In DNA form, the CDR3 reads TGCGCCAGCAGCCCCGGACAGGGGATCAGCACAGATACGCAGTATTTT. The variable domain in full, with the rest retrieved from reference TRBV5-1 and TRBJ2-3, is KAGVTQTPRYLIKTRGQQVTLSCSPISGHRSVSWYQQTPGQGLQFLFEYFSETQRNKGNFPGRFSGRQFSNSRSEMNVSTLELGDSALYLCASSPGQGISTDTQYFGPGTRLTVL.